The 27 T cell receptor beta chains reported below all come from one sample, sequenced in a study of cytomegalovirus exposure and HLA in healthy donors. 60 Vbeta and 13 Jbeta primers were used in PCR. TCRdb's table, derived via immunoSEQ multiplex PCR, lists solely in-frame clones and lacks some. The sample has about 100,000 clones, roughly 74% seen once. Sequences were obtained from PBMCs. These receptor sequences come from a female donor in good health and CMV-seropositive.

This chain uses TRBV19 with TRBJ1-5; D gene uncertain. Trimming left V 2 bases short and J 2 bases short, with 10 bases between. Looked up from germline, CDR1 is LNHDA and CDR2 is SQIVND (reference sequence). This CDR3 comprises 15 residues. CDR3 in amino acids: CASSITGFGNQPQHF. DNA for the CDR3: TGTGCCAGTAGTATAACCGGTTTCGGCAATCAGCCCCAGCATTTT.

This chain links TRBV28 with TRBJ1-6; 7 nucleotides agree with TRBD1. With V trimmed by 6 bases and J by 5 bases, 13 bases remained unmatched. The germline V gene has CDR1 MDHEN and CDR2 SYDVKM. The CDR3 runs 17 residues. The DNA of the CDR3 is TGTGCCAGCAGACAAACAGGGGCGCGGAGTAATAATTCACCCCTCCACTTT. This translates into CASRQTGARSNNSPLHF.

V and J are TRBV7-8 and TRBJ1-1; D gene uncertain. From germline, CDR1 is SGHVS and CDR2 FQNEAQ. This CDR3 region has 14 residues. Between the trimmed V and J ends, which lost 3 bases and 4 bases, there was a span of 12 bases. CDR3 loop: CASSLGGRGTEAFF. For the CDR3, the DNA is TGTGCCAGCAGCTTGGGAGGACGGGGCACTGAAGCTTTCTTT.

The V gene is TRBV6-4, the J gene TRBJ2-3, with 10 bases matching TRBD2. The CDR3 length is 16 residues. Trimming removed 4 bases from V and 0 bases from J; junction bases left unmatched: 4. Germline V lookup: CDR1 MRHNA, CDR2 SNTAGT. CDR3: CASSVGLADSTDTQYF. The CDR3 nucleotides are TGTGCCAGCAGTGTTGGACTAGCGGATAGCACAGATACGCAGTATTTT.

The J gene is TRBJ2-7, the V gene TRBV6-1, with 7 bases lining up with TRBD1. Losses at the gene ends were 11 bases for V and 2 bases for J; bases not matched to a gene: 12. Germline V gene sequence: CDR1 MNHNS, CDR2 SASEGT. The CDR3 has 14 residues. CDR3 region: CAGSNRGATYEQYF. CDR3 in DNA: TGTGCCGGATCCAACAGGGGTGCTACCTACGAGCAGTACTTC.

The V call is TRBV7-9, the J call TRBJ2-7; the match to TRBD1 covers 10 bases. The CDR3 is 15 amino acids. Germline V lookup: CDR1 SEHNR, CDR2 FQNEAQ (reference sequence). Trimming took 4 bases from V and 6 from J; bases not matched to a gene: 9. DNA for the CDR3: TGTGCCAGCAGCTGCTGGTGGGACAGGGGTTGCGAGCAGTACTTC. It specifies CASSCWWDRGCEQYF.

The chain has TRBV28 and TRBJ2-6, with 10 bases fitting TRBD2. The V gene end was trimmed by 4 bases and the J gene end by 2 bases; junction bases not matched to a gene: 8. Germline CDR1 and CDR2: MDHEN and SYDVKM. The CDR3 runs to 18 residues. The CDR3 spells CASSSPLLAGAGANVLTF. The CDR3, as DNA: TGTGCCAGCAGTTCCCCCCTCCTAGCGGGAGCTGGGGCCAACGTCCTGACTTTC.

There are a few counts of this clone. The rearrangement joins TRBV6-1 to TRBJ1-5, with D possibly TRBD1 on 5 matching bases. Germline-derived CDR1 and CDR2 are MNHNS and SASEGT. This CDR3 has 14 residues. V dropped 3 bases and J dropped 4 bases, with 10 bases sitting between them. The CDR3 loop is CASSEGGDNQPQHF. Written as DNA, the CDR3 is TGTGCCAGCAGTGAGGGGGGGGATAATCAGCCCCAGCATTTT.

This clone has a handful of counts. The chain links TRBV5-4 to TRBJ1-1; D gene unclear. Trimming pared 0 bases from V and 4 bases from J, leaving 22 bases between. Per the germline V gene, CDR1 is SGHNT and CDR2 is YYREEE (reference sequence). This CDR3 has 18 amino acids. CDR3 in DNA: TGTGCCAGCAGCTTGGCAGGTCAAGCGGCGCGGGTAGTCACTGAAGCTTTCTTT. Its protein product is CASSLAGQAARVVTEAFF.

This sequence joins TRBV6-5 and TRBJ1-4; perhaps TRBD1 as D (6 bases). The germline gives CDR1 MNHEY, CDR2 SVGAGI. The length of the CDR3 is 14 residues. V lost 6 bases to trimming and J lost 7 bases, with 15 bases between them. CDR3 bases: TGTGCCAGCAGCCGACGGGGGGCGGGTGAAAAACTGTTTTTT. Translating gives CASSRRGAGEKLFF.

The rearrangement links TRBV27 to TRBJ1-5, with D possibly matching TRBD1 (6 bases). The V gene lost 2 bases and the J gene lost 8 bases, with 13 bases spanning the gap. The CDR3 consists of 14 residues. Germline V CDR1 and CDR2: MNHEY, SMNVEV (reference sequence). CDR3 amino acids: CASSLGGARKPQHF. The CDR3 DNA reads TGTGCCAGCAGTTTAGGGGGGGCGCGGAAGCCCCAGCATTTT.

The chain is built from TRBV9 and TRBJ2-1; 7 nucleotides align to TRBD2. Trimming cost V 6 bases and J 3 bases; bases outside gene matches: 6. The CDR3 has 14 residues. CDR1 SGDLS and CDR2 YYNGEE come from the germline V gene. This CDR3 is CASTLAASYNEQFF. In DNA, the CDR3 is TGTGCCAGCACCCTAGCGGCCAGCTACAATGAGCAGTTCTTC.

The genes are TRBV28 and TRBJ1-5; 7 bases line up with TRBD1. This CDR3 comprises 15 residues. From germline, CDR1 is MDHEN and CDR2 SYDVKM. Unmatched junction bases numbered 9, after V lost 3 bases and J lost 7 bases. The CDR3 region has the DNA TGTGCCAGCAGTTTCCCAACAGGGGTCGGCCAGCCCCAGCATTTT. It translates to CASSFPTGVGQPQHF.

This clone was counted a few times. The V and J genes are TRBV19 and TRBJ1-2, with 9 bases matching TRBD1. Per germline, CDR1 LNHDA and CDR2 SQIVND (reference sequence). Trimming cost V 3 bases and J 6 bases; bases outside gene matches: 2. The CDR3 sequence is 13 residues long. The CDR3 reads CASSIRTGDGYTF. The CDR3 DNA follows: TGTGCCAGTAGTATTCGGACAGGGGATGGCTACACCTTC.

V and J are TRBV7-3 and TRBJ2-1; perhaps TRBD2 as D (6 bases). The CDR3 covers 14 residues. The V gene's germline CDR1 is SGHTA and CDR2 FQGTGA. V was trimmed by 7 bases and J by 4 bases, leaving 14 bases between them. The CDR3 spells CASKAASEYNEQFF. CDR3 coding DNA: TGTGCCAGCAAGGCAGCTAGCGAGTACAATGAGCAGTTCTTC.

V is TRBV5-1 and J is TRBJ2-1; D is unresolved. The CDR3 is made up of 16 amino acids. V dropped 1 base and J dropped 0 bases, with 11 bases sitting between them. The germline gives CDR1 SGHRS, CDR2 YFSETQ. In nucleotides, the CDR3 is TGCGCCAGCAGCTTGCTGCAAATGAGCTCCTACAATGAGCAGTTCTTC. This codes for CASSLLQMSSYNEQFF.

V and J are TRBV28 and TRBJ1-6; D is ambiguous. Deletions cut 2 bases from V and 0 bases from J, with 5 bases between. This CDR3 spans 15 amino acids. Germline lookup yields CDR1 MDHEN and CDR2 SYDVKM. Here the CDR3 reads CASSLRSSYNSPLHF. DNA of the CDR3: TGTGCCAGCAGTTTACGGAGCTCCTATAATTCACCCCTCCACTTT.

The sample holds one count of this clone. The chain employs TRBV13 and TRBJ1-5, with no clear D. The ends were cut back, 2 bases at V and 4 bases at J, with 12 bases in the middle. This CDR3 contains 15 residues. In germline, CDR1 is PRHDT, CDR2 FYEKMQ (reference sequence). DNA for the CDR3: TGTGCCAGCAGCTTAAGCTTTGAGAGAAATCAGCCCCAGCATTTT. This gives the protein CASSLSFERNQPQHF.

The chain couples TRBV5-1 to TRBJ2-1, with TRBD1 as a possible D gene (5 bases). Deletions cut 4 bases from V and 10 bases from J, with 9 bases between. Germline CDR1 and CDR2: SGHRS and YFSETQ. The CDR3 totals 11 residues. CDR3 loop: CASSLQGEQFF. The DNA of the CDR3 is TGCGCCAGCAGCCTGCAGGGAGAGCAGTTCTTC.

This chain uses TRBV4-2 with TRBJ2-5, with 11 bases matching TRBD1. The V gene end was trimmed by 4 bases and the J gene end by 6 bases; junction bases not matched to a gene: 10. The CDR3 is 16 amino acids. Germline V gene lookup returns CDR1 LGHNA and CDR2 YNFKEQ. The CDR3 sequence is CASSPEWTGGFKTQYF. CDR3 sequence (DNA): TGTGCCAGCAGCCCTGAGTGGACAGGGGGCTTTAAGACCCAGTACTTC.

V and J are TRBV30 and TRBJ1-5; 10 nucleotides line up with TRBD1. V shed 5 bases and J 4 bases; nucleotides not matched to a gene: 2. The CDR3 length is 13 residues. In germline, CDR1 is GTSNPN, CDR2 SVGIG (reference sequence). The CDR3 DNA follows: TGTGCCTGGGGACAGGGGGAAAATCAGCCCCAGCATTTT. Translating it yields CAWGQGENQPQHF.

The rearrangement links TRBV28 to TRBJ1-2; the match to TRBD1 covers 8 bases. The CDR3 sequence is 15 residues long. Germline lookup yields CDR1 MDHEN and CDR2 SYDVKM. V trimming: 5 bases; J trimming: 8 bases; junction bases outside the gene matches: 13. CDR3 protein: CASSPHETGVWGYTF. In nucleotides, the CDR3 is TGTGCCAGCAGTCCTCACGAGACAGGGGTATGGGGCTACACCTTC.

This clone was detected a few times. V and J are TRBV7-8 and TRBJ1-4; the D is unclear. Trimming removed 5 bases at V and 7 bases at J, with 20 bases between. Per germline, CDR1 SGHVS and CDR2 FQNEAQ. This CDR3 is built from 16 residues. DNA of the CDR3: TGTGCCAGCAGCGTCTCCGGTGTGGGCTATGGTGAAAAACTGTTTTTT. It encodes CASSVSGVGYGEKLFF. Based on the CDR3 plus reference TRBV7-8 and TRBJ1-4, the full variable domain is GAGVSQSPRYKVAKRGQDVALRCDPISGHVSLFWYQQALGQGPEFLTYFQNEAQLDKSGLPSDRFFAERPEGSVSTLKIQRTQQEDSAVYLCASSVSGVGYGEKLFFGSGTQLSVL.

This rearrangement joins TRBV7-2 to TRBJ2-7; 9 bases agree with TRBD2. CDR1 SGHTA and CDR2 FQGNSA come from the germline V gene. The length of the CDR3 is 15 residues. Trimming cost V 6 bases and J 4 bases; bases outside gene matches: 10. The CDR3 here is CASRGVREGRYEQYF. The CDR3 DNA reads TGTGCCAGCAGGGGCGTGCGGGAGGGCCGGTACGAGCAGTACTTC.

The chain employs TRBV30 and TRBJ1-2; D not resolved. Germline lookup yields CDR1 GTSNPN and CDR2 SVGIG (reference sequence). V lost 5 bases and J 6 bases, leaving 16 bases between the germline ends. CDR3 size: 13 residues. As DNA, the CDR3 is TGTGCCTGGGACCGAAATGAGGCAGATGGCTACACCTTC. It encodes CAWDRNEADGYTF.

V gene TRBV11-2 combines with J gene TRBJ2-5, with 11 nucleotides matching TRBD1. With V trimmed by 1 base and J by 4 bases, 5 bases remained unmatched. Germline V gene data show CDR1 as SGHAT and CDR2 as FQNNGV. The CDR3 length is 16 residues. Written as DNA, the CDR3 is TGTGCCAGCAGCTTAGTCGGGACAGGGGGGGGAGAGACCCAGTACTTC. Translation: CASSLVGTGGGETQYF. Combining the CDR3 with reference TRBV11-2 and TRBJ2-5 gives the whole variable domain EAGVAQSPRYKIIEKRQSVAFWCNPISGHATLYWYQQILGQGPKLLIQFQNNGVVDDSQLPKDRFSAERLKGVDSTLKIQPAKLEDSAVYLCASSLVGTGGGETQYFGPGTRLLVL.

The J gene is TRBJ2-1, the V gene TRBV6-1; 13 bases fit TRBD2. The V gene end was trimmed by 10 bases and the J gene end by 4 bases; junction bases not matched to a gene: 4. CDR1 MNHNS and CDR2 SASEGT come from the germline V gene. The CDR3 consists of 14 residues. For the CDR3, the DNA is TGTGCCATCCCGGGACTAGCGGGATACAATGAGCAGTTCTTC. Its protein is CAIPGLAGYNEQFF.